Listed below are T cell receptor beta chains from one sample, sequenced in a study of cytomegalovirus exposure and HLA in healthy donors. Clones were sequenced by immunoSEQ multiplex PCR, and TCRdb holds only the in-frame ones, with some missing. The data contain around 150,000 clones, approximately 71% of them singletons. The sequenced material came from PBMCs. The source is a male donor in good health and CMV-seronegative. The CDR3 runs from the conserved cysteine through the conserved F or W. Each record gives: J gene, D gene, V gene, CDR3 protein. A D gene is named only where the DNA matches it firmly.

J gene: TRBJ2-1; D gene: -; V gene: TRBV6-5; CDR3 protein: CASSYFQGNYNEQFF
J gene: TRBJ1-2; D gene: -; V gene: TRBV6-5; CDR3 protein: CASRPDAGARGYTF
J gene: TRBJ1-4; D gene: -; V gene: TRBV27; CDR3 protein: CASKKRDGNEKLFF
J gene: TRBJ2-7; D gene: TRBD1; V gene: TRBV28; CDR3 protein: CASIIGTGSYEQYF
J gene: TRBJ2-7; D gene: TRBD2; V gene: TRBV15; CDR3 protein: CANRGRRGLVSEQYF
J gene: TRBJ2-5; D gene: TRBD1; V gene: TRBV11-1; CDR3 protein: CASSPTGGEETQYF
J gene: TRBJ2-1; D gene: TRBD2; V gene: TRBV7-9; CDR3 protein: CASSPSGGADNEQFF
J gene: TRBJ2-7; D gene: -; V gene: TRBV5-1; CDR3 protein: CASSTTPYTSYEQYF
J gene: TRBJ2-5; D gene: -; V gene: TRBV7-9; CDR3 protein: CASSLSGGRETQYF
J gene: TRBJ2-7; D gene: -; V gene: TRBV10-3; CDR3 protein: CAISERSVSSYEQYF
J gene: TRBJ1-2; D gene: -; V gene: TRBV5-1; CDR3 protein: CASSLGREGYTF
J gene: TRBJ1-2; D gene: TRBD1; V gene: TRBV30; CDR3 protein: CAWRSPPGQRIYGYTF
J gene: TRBJ2-2; D gene: TRBD2; V gene: TRBV14; CDR3 protein: CASSHLREGGELFF
J gene: TRBJ2-1; D gene: -; V gene: TRBV7-9; CDR3 protein: CASSLVLGDNEQFF
J gene: TRBJ2-5; D gene: -; V gene: TRBV7-2; CDR3 protein: CASSSRAGTQYF